This TCR beta chain was observed in a study of OX40 agonist ivuxolimab in advanced cancers. The germline V gene has CDR1 LNHDA and CDR2 SQIVND (reference sequence). This CDR3 is built from 14 residues. Assay used: immunoSEQ multiplex PCR; TCRdb lists only in-frame clones, some missing. Of 57,000 or so clones in the sample, 84% were seen once. This sequence joins TRBV19 and TRBJ2-5, with D perhaps TRBD1 (5 bases). The J call may be in error: the DNA end matches TRBJ2-7 better. Here the sequenced sample was CD4+ or CD8+ T cells sorted from blood, taken in a trial of the OX40 agonist ivuxolimab. This clonotype was obtained from an adult with an advanced solid tumor such as melanoma, head and neck, liver or kidney cancer. Here the CDR3 reads CASSTSQEIYEQYF. DNA for the CDR3: TGTGCCAGTAGTACTTCACAGGAAATATACGAGCAGTACTTC.